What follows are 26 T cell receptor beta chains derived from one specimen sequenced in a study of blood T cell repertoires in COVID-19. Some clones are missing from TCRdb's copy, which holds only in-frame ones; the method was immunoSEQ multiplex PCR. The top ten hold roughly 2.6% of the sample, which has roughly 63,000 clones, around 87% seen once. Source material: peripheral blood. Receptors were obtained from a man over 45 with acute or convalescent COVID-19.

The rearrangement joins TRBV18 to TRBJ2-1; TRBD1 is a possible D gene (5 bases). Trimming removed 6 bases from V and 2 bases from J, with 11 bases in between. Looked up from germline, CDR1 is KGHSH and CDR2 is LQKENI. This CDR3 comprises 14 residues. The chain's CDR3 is CASSGQGTYNEQFF. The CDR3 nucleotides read TGTGCCAGCTCCGGGCAGGGAACCTACAATGAGCAGTTCTTC.

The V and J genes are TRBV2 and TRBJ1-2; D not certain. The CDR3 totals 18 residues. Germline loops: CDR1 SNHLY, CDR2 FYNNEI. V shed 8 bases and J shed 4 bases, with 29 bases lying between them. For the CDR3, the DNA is TGTGCCAGCGACCCCGCAATGGTGGGCATTAGTCAACTCTATGGCTACACCTTC. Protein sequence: CASDPAMVGISQLYGYTF. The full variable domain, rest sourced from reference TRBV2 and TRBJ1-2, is EPEVTQTPSHQVTQMGQEVILRCVPISNHLYFYWYRQILGQKVEFLVSFYNNEISEKSEIFDDQFSVERPDGSNFTLKIRSTKLEDSAMYFCASDPAMVGISQLYGYTFGSGTRLTVV.

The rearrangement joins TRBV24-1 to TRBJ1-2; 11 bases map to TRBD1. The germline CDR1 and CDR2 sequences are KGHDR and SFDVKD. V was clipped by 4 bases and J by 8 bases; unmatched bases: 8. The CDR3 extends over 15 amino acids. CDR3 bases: TGTGCCACCAGTGACCCGTGGCGGACAGGGGGCGGCTACACCTTC. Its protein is CATSDPWRTGGGYTF.

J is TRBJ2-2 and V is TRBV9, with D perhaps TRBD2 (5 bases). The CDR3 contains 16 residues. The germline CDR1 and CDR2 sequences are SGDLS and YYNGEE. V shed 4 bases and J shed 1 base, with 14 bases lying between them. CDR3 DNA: TGTGCCAGCAGCCGCGCGCCGGGAATGAACACCGGGGAGCTGTTTTTT. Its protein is CASSRAPGMNTGELFF.

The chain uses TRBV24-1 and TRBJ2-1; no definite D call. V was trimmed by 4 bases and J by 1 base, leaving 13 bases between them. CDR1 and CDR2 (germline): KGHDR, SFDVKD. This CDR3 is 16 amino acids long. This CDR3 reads CATSDDVAESYNEQFF. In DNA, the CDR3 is TGTGCCACCAGTGACGACGTGGCGGAGTCCTACAATGAGCAGTTCTTC.

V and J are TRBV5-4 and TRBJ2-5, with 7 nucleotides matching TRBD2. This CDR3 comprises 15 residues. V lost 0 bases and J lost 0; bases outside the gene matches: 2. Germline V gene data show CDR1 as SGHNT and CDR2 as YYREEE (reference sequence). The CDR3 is CASSLASGHQETQYF. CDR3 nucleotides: TGTGCCAGCAGCTTGGCTAGCGGCCACCAAGAGACCCAGTACTTC. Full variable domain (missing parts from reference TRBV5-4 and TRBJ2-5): ETGVTQSPTHLIKTRGQQVTLRCSSQSGHNTVSWYQQALGQGPQFIFQYYREEENGRGNFPPRFSGLQFPNYSSELNVNALELDDSALYLCASSLASGHQETQYFGPGTRLLVL.

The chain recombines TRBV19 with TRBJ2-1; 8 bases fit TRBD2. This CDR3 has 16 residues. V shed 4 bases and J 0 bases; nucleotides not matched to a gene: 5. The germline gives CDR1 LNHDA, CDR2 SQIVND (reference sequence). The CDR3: CASSSTSGSSYNEQFF. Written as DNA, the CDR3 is TGTGCCAGTAGTAGCACTAGCGGTAGCTCCTACAATGAGCAGTTCTTC. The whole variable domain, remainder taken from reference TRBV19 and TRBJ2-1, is DGGITQSPKYLFRKEGQNVTLSCEQNLNHDAMYWYRQDPGQGLRLIYYSQIVNDFQKGDIAEGYSVSREKKESFPLTVTSAQKNPTAFYLCASSSTSGSSYNEQFFGPGTRLTVL.

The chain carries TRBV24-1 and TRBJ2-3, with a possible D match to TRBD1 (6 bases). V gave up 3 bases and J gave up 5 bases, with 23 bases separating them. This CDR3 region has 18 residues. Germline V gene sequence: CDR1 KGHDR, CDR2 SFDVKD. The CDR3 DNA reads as TGTGCCACCAGTGATCGAAAAGGAGAGGGGACACCCGGAGATACGCAGTATTTT. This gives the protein CATSDRKGEGTPGDTQYF.

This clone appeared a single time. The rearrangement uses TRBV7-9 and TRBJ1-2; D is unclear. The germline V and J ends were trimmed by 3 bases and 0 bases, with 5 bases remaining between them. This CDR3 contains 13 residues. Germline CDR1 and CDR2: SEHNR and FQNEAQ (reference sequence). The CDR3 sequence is CASSFGANYGYTF. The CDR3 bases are TGTGCCAGCAGCTTTGGAGCTAACTATGGCTACACCTTC.

The CDR3 region is CASRSSGPNTGELFF. Here the CDR3 DNA reads TGCGCCAGCCGATCGAGCGGGCCGAACACCGGGGAGCTGTTTTTT. This chain links TRBV10-2 with TRBJ2-2, with D possibly TRBD2 on 6 matching bases. The germline CDR1 and CDR2 sequences are WSHSY and SAAADI. The CDR3 extends over 15 amino acids. V lost 8 bases to trimming and J lost 0 bases, with 13 bases between them.

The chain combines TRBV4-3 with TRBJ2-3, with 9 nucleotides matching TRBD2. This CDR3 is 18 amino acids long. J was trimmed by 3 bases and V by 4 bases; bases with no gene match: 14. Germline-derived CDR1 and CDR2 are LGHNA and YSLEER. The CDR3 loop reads CASSPRVVAGVMTDTQYF. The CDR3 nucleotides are TGCGCCAGCAGCCCCCGGGTAGTAGCGGGAGTTATGACAGATACGCAGTATTTT.

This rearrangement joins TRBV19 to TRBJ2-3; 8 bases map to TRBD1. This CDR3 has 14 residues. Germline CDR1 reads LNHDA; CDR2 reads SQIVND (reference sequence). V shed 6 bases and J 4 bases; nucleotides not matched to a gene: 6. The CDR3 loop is CASSTDRGPDTQYF. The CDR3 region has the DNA TGTGCCAGTAGCACTGACAGGGGACCAGATACGCAGTATTTT.

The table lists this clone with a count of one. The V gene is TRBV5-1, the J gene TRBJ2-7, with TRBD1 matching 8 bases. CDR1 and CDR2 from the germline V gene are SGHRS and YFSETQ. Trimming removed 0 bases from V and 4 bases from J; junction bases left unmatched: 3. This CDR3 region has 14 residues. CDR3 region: CASSLGRGPYEQYF. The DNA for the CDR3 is TGCGCCAGCAGCTTGGGCAGGGGGCCGTACGAGCAGTACTTC.

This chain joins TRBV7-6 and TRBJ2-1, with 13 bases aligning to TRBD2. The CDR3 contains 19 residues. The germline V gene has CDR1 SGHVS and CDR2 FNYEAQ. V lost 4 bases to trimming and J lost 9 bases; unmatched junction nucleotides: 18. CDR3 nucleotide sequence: TGTGCCAGCAGCTATCGCTATGGGACTAGCGGGATACTTTACGGTGAGCAGTTCTTC. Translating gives CASSYRYGTSGILYGEQFF.

This CDR3 is CASAGQGGTDTQYF. Written as DNA, the CDR3 is TGTGCCTCCGCGGGGCAGGGCGGAACAGATACGCAGTATTTT. The rearrangement joins TRBV7-2 to TRBJ2-3; D perhaps matches TRBD2 (6 bases). The CDR3 spans 14 residues. V lost 11 bases and J 3 bases, leaving 18 bases between the germline ends. Germline CDR1 reads SGHTA; CDR2 reads FQGNSA.

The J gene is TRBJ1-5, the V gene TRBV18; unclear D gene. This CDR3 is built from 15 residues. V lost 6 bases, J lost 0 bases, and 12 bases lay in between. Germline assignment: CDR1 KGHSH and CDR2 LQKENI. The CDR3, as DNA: TGTGCCAGCTCGACCGCCGCGGGTAGCAATCAGCCCCAGCATTTT. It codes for CASSTAAGSNQPQHF.

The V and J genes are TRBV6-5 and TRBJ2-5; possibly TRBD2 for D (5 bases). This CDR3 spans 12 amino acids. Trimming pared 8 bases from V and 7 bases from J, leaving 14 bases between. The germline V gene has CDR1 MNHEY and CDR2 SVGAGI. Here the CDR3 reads CASRASTRTQYF. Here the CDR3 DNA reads TGTGCCAGCCGGGCTAGCACGAGGACCCAGTACTTC.

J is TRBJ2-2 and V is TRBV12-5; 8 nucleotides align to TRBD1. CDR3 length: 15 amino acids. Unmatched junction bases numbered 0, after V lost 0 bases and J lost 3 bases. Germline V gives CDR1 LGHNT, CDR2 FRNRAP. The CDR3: CASGLVQGDTGELFF. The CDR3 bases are TGTGCTAGTGGTTTGGTACAGGGGGACACCGGGGAGCTGTTTTTT.

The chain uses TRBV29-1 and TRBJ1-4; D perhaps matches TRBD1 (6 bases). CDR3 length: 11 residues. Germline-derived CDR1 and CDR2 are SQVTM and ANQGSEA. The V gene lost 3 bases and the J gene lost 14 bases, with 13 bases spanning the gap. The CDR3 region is CSVEGDQGLFF. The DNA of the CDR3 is TGCAGCGTTGAGGGAGATCAGGGGCTGTTTTTT.

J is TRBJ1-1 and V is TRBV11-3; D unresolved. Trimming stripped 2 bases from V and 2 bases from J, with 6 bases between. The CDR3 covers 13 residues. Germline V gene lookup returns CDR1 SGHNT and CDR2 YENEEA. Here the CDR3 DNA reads TGTGCCAGCAGCTTAACCGGTAACACTGAAGCTTTCTTT. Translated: CASSLTGNTEAFF.

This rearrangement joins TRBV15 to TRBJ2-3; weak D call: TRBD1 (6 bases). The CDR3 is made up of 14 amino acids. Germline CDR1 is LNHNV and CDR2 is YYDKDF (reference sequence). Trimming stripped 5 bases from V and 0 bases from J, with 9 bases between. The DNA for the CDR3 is TGTGCCACCAGCCAGGGGATTAGCACAGATACGCAGTATTTT. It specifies CATSQGISTDTQYF.

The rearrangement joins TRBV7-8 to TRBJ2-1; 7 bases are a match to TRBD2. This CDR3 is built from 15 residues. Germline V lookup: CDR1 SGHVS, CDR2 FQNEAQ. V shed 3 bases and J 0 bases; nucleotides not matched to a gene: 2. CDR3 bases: TGTGCCAGCAGCTTGCGGGGGAGCTCCTACAATGAGCAGTTCTTC. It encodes CASSLRGSSYNEQFF.

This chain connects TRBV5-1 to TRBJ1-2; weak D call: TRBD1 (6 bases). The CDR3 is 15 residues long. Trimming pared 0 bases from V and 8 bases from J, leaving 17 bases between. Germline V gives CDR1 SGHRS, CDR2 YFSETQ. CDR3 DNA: TGCGCCAGCAGCTTGGTTTCAGGGGTTCCGGAGGGCTACACCTTC. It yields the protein CASSLVSGVPEGYTF.

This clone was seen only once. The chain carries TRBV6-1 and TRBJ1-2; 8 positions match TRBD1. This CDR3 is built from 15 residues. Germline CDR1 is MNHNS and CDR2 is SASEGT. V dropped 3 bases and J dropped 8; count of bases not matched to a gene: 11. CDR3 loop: CASSEYLGQGVGYTF. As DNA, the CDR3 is TGTGCCAGCAGTGAGTATCTCGGACAGGGAGTCGGCTACACCTTC.

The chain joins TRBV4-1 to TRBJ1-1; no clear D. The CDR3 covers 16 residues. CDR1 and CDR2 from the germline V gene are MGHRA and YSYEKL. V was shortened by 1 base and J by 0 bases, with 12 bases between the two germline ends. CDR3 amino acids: CASSQVPKAVNTEAFF. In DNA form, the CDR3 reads TGCGCCAGCAGCCAAGTCCCTAAGGCGGTGAACACTGAAGCTTTCTTT.

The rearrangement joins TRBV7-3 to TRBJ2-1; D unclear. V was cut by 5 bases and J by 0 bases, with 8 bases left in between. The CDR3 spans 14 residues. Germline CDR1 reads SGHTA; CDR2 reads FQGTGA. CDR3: CASSQRSSYNEQFF. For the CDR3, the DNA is TGTGCCAGCAGCCAACGGAGCTCCTACAATGAGCAGTTCTTC. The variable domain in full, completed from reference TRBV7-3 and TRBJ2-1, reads GAGVSQTPSNKVTEKGKYVELRCDPISGHTALYWYRQSLGQGPEFLIYFQGTGAADDSGLPNDRFFAVRPEGSVSTLKIQRTERGDSAVYLCASSQRSSYNEQFFGPGTRLTVL.